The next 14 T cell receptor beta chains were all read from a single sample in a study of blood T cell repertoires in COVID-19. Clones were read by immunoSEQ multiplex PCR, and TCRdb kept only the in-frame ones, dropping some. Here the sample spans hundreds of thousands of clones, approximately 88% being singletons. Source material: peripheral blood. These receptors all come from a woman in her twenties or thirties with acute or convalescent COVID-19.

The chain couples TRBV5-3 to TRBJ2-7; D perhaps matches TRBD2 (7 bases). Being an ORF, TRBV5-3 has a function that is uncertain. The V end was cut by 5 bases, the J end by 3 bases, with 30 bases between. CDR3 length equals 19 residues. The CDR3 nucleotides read TGTGCCAGAAGTTGGACAGCCCGGTGGAGCGGGACTCCTAGCTACGAGCAGTACTTC. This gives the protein CARSWTARWSGTPSYEQYF.

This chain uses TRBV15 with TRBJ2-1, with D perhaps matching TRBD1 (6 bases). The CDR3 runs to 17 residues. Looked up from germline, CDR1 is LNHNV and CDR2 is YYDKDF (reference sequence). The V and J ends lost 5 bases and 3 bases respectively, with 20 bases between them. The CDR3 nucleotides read TGTGCCACCAGCGGGCTTGGGGGCGAGGGGTTCTACAATGAGCAGTTCTTC. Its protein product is CATSGLGGEGFYNEQFF.

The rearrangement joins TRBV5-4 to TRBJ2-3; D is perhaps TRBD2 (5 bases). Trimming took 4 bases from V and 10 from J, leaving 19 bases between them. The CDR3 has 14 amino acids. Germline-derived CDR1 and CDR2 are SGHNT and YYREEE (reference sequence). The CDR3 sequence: CASSPEREGLAQYF. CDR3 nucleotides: TGTGCCAGCAGCCCGGAGAGGGAAGGTTTGGCGCAGTATTTT.

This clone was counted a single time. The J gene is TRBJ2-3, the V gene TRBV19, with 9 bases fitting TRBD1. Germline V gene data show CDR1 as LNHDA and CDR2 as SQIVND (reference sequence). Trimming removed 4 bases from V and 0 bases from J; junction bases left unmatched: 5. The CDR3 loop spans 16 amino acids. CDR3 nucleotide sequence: TGTGCCAGTAGTACACCAGGGACAGGGAGCACAGATACGCAGTATTTT. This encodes CASSTPGTGSTDTQYF. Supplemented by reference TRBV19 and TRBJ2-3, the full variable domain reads DGGITQSPKYLFRKEGQNVTLSCEQNLNHDAMYWYRQDPGQGLRLIYYSQIVNDFQKGDIAEGYSVSREKKESFPLTVTSAQKNPTAFYLCASSTPGTGSTDTQYFGPGTRLTVL.

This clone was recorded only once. CDR3 loop: CASSQVAGGVIQETQYF. The CDR3 DNA follows: TGTGCCAGCAGCCAAGTAGCGGGAGGGGTCATCCAAGAGACCCAGTACTTC. This chain links TRBV7-9 with TRBJ2-5; 11 nucleotides line up with TRBD2. V shed 5 bases and J 1 base; nucleotides not matched to a gene: 9. This CDR3 contains 17 residues. CDR1 is SEHNR, CDR2 FQNEAQ, per germline (reference sequence).

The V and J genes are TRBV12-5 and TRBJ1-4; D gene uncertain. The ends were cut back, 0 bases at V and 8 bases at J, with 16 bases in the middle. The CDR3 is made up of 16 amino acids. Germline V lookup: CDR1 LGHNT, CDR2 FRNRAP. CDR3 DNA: TGTGCTAGTGGTTTGGTACTGGGCCGCCAGTGGGAAAAACTGTTTTTT. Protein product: CASGLVLGRQWEKLFF.

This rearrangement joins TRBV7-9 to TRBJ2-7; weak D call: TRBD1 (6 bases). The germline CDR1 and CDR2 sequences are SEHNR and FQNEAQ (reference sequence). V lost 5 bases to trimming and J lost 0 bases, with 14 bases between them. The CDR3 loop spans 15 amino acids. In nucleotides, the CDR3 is TGTGCCAGCAGCCCGAGGACAGTGCTCTCCTACGAGCAGTACTTC. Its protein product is CASSPRTVLSYEQYF.

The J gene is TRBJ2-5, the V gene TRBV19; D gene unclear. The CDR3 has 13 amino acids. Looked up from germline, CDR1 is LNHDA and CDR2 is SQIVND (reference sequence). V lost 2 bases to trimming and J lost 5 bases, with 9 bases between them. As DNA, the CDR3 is TGTGCCAGTAGTATAAATAGTTTGGAGACCCAGTACTTC. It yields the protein CASSINSLETQYF.

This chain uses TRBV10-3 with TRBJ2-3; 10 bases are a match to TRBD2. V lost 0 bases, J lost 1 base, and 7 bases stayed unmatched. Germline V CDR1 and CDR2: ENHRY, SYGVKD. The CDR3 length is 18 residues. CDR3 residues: CAISESITSGDGTDTQYF. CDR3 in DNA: TGTGCCATCAGTGAGTCGATCACTAGCGGGGACGGCACAGATACGCAGTATTTT.

The CDR3 loop is CSVVFTVDEQYF. The CDR3 bases are TGCAGCGTTGTCTTTACAGTCGACGAGCAGTACTTC. V usage is TRBV29-1 and J usage is TRBJ2-7; D uncertain. The CDR3 runs to 12 residues. The ends were cut back, 4 bases at V and 5 bases at J, with 12 bases in the middle. CDR1 SQVTM and CDR2 ANQGSEA come from the germline V gene.

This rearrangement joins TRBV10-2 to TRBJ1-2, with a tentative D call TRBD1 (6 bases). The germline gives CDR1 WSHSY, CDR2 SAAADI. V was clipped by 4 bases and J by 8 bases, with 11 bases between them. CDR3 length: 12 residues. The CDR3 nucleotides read TGCGCCAGCAGTGCAGGGGTTAGCGGCTACACCTTC. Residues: CASSAGVSGYTF.

The CDR3 DNA follows: TGTGCCAGCAGTTTCCAAAACAAGGGGACCAAAAACATTCAGTACTTC. Its protein product is CASSFQNKGTKNIQYF. This chain uses TRBV27 with TRBJ2-4; D is possibly TRBD1 (5 bases). The CDR3 contains 16 residues. Per the germline V gene, CDR1 is MNHEY and CDR2 is SMNVEV (reference sequence). Trimming pared 3 bases from V and 2 bases from J, leaving 14 bases between.

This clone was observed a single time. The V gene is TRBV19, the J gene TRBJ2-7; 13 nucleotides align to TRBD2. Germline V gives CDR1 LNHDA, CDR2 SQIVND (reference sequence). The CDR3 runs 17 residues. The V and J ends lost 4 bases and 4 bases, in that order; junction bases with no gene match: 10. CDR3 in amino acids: CASSTQGLAGSEYEQYF. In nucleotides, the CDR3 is TGTGCCAGTAGTACCCAGGGACTAGCGGGGTCAGAGTACGAGCAGTACTTC.

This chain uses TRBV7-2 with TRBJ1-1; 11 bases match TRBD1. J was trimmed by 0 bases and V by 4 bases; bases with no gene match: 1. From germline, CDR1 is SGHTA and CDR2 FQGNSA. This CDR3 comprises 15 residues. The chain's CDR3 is CASSWDRGMNTEAFF. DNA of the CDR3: TGTGCCAGCAGCTGGGACAGGGGGATGAACACTGAAGCTTTCTTT.